This paragraph covers one TCR beta chain sequence. This receptor's antigen is unknown. Base quality data are lacking; no much larger clone is found one base away. The intended sense of this specimen's treatment or condition label: in vitro stimulation with specific CMV peptide epitopes to enrich CMV-specific T cells. These data come from a study of T cell repertoires in cytomegalovirus infection (dated by TCRdb to the late 2010s). Regarding the study in general: The peptide stimulations were aimed at well-studied HLA-B-restricted epitopes as well as recently identified HLA-C-restricted CMV epitopes, whose presentation resists viral immunomodulation. The HLA type of each donor mattered for the analysis, because public TCR beta signatures pointed to carriage of CMV infection along with the matching HLA type. Overall study results and their limits: Carriers of CMV infection plus the relevant HLA type were discriminated by the cumulative frequency of public TCR beta family members in the study cohort and in an independent roughly 320-donor cohort. In the ex vivo response, HLA-C-restricted CMV-specific TCR beta clonotypes were dominant, and in two of eight donors the single most frequent clonotype came from this HLA-C-restricted group.

V is cut back by 4 bases and J by 7 bases, with 7 bases in the junction unmatched. There are 14 amino acids in the CDR3, from cysteine to phenylalanine inclusive. This entry keeps only the CDR3 DNA: 42 bases, framed from base 1. CDR1 and CDR2 were assigned from the germline V gene as SGHVS and FNYEAQ. Instrument on record: Illumina HiSeq 1500. TCRdb took the public reads, trimmed them with fastp at Q25, ran MiXCR for clone calling and kept in-frame beta chains. Under each unique CDR3 protein, matching rows form one entry showing the most common genes and DNA. In all, the sample holds 550,000 to 850,000 distinct CDR3 sequences, and around a third of those were seen once. 15% to 20% of the sample rests with the top ten.

The input for sequencing was cultured PBMCs, taken from culture after CMV antigen stimulation. The sequence came from a human donor in good health (CMV status not recorded). Some clones in this sample may be carry-over from other donors' samples. Here the chain combines TRBV7-6 and TRBJ1-2; a stretch of 9 junction bases matches TRBD1. The DNA sequence follows: TGTGCCAGCAGCTCATTGGGACAGGGTAGTGGCTACACCTTC. Its amino acids are CASSSLGQGSGYTF.